This T cell receptor (beta chain) is drawn from a study of T cells in tumors after PD-1 blockade. Study-wide context: Patients received pembrolizumab 200 mg every 3 weeks or cemiplimab 350 mg every 2 weeks. Mean per blood sample: 95,000 to 130,000 templates (about 24,000-257,772), 36,536 unique clonotypes.

Broader study findings: Around 37% of tumor TCR clonotypes were also found in blood.

Sequencing was performed with immunoSEQ multiplex PCR; in TCRdb, only in-frame clones are kept and a portion is missing. The sample yields roughly 48,000 clones, about 85% seen once. This CDR3 region has 12 residues. The V and J ends lost 1 base and 8 bases respectively, with 8 bases between them. The germline gives CDR1 LGHDT, CDR2 YNNKEL (reference sequence). With respect to this clone: Its target is unknown.

This chain links TRBV3-1 (or the pseudogene TRBV3-2) with TRBJ1-1; D is unresolved. Here the sequenced sample was PBMCs, taken before anti-PD-1 treatment. The receptor's source is a human donor with basal cell carcinoma. The CDR3 sequence is CASSQVGREAFF. The CDR3 DNA is TGTGCCAGCAGCCAAGTTGGCCGGGAAGCTTTCTTT.